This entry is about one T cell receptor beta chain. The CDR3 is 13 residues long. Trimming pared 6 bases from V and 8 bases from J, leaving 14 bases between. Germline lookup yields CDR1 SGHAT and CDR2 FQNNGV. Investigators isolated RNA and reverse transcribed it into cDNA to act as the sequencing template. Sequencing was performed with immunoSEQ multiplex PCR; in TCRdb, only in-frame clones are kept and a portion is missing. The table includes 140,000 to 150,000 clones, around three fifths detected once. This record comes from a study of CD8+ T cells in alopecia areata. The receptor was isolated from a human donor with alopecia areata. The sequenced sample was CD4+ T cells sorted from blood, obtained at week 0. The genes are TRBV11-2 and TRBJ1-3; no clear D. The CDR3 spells CASRPMREDTIYF. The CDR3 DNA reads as TGTGCCAGCAGGCCGATGCGGGAGGACACCATATATTTT.